This T cell receptor (beta chain) was profiled in a study of blood T cell repertoires in COVID-19. The method was immunoSEQ multiplex PCR; TCRdb's version includes in-frame clones alone and lacks a portion of them. Here the sample spans 250,000 or so clones, around four fifths being singletons. To note about this clone: The same CDR3 is also encoded by other DNA sequences in this sample.

The germline V gene has CDR1 GTSNPN and CDR2 SVGIG (reference sequence). The CDR3 spans 13 residues. With 4 bases clipped from V and 5 bases from J, the junction kept 2 bases outside the gene matches. The chain carries TRBV30 and TRBJ2-2; 9 bases map to TRBD1. The specimen sequenced was peripheral blood. The receptor was isolated from a man in his 60s with acute or convalescent COVID-19. The CDR3, as DNA: TGTGCCTGGAACGGACAGGGGACCGGGGAGCTGTTTTTT. Residues: CAWNGQGTGELFF.